This T cell receptor (beta chain) was observed in a study of T cell repertoires in cytomegalovirus infection. Overall study context: Signatures in public TCR beta sequences pointed to both CMV infection and matching HLA type.

Comments on this clonotype: What it binds is not known.

From the reads, TCRdb called clonotypes with MiXCR, one entry per CDR3 protein. In the table there are 680,000 or so distinct CDR3 sequences, around a third of which are singletons. Germline trimming cut 5 bases from V and 8 bases from J; bases unmatched to any gene: 5. This CDR3 comprises 13 residues. Sequencing used cultured PBMCs, obtained from culture after CMV antigen stimulation. This TCR was recovered from a human donor in good health (CMV status not recorded). Some clones in this sample may be carry-over from other donors' samples. The V and J genes are TRBV12-3 or TRBV12-4 and TRBJ1-4; 7 nucleotides agree with TRBD1. CDR3 region: CASSKQGSEKLFF. The CDR3 DNA reads TGTGCCAGCAGTAAACAGGGGTCCGAAAAACTGTTTTTT.